The 2 T cell receptor beta chains given below trace back to one sample, sequenced in a study of graft-versus-host responses after intestinal transplantation. Their recognized antigens are unknown. Sequenced by immunoSEQ multiplex PCR; TCRdb stores in-frame clones only, minus some. The repertoire holds 75,000 to 100,000 clones, with more than 85% as singletons. Material: unstimulated CD4+ T cells sorted from spleen or lymph node cells, obtained before intestinal transplant. These receptors came from a human donor who received an intestinal transplant.

The rearrangement links TRBV29-1 to TRBJ2-3; 7 bases are a match to TRBD1. The CDR3 is 14 residues long. J gave up 0 bases and V 0 bases, and 0 bases lay outside the gene matches. The germline V gene encodes CDR1 SQVTM and CDR2 ANQGSEA. The DNA of the CDR3 is TGCAGCGTTGAAGACAGGGGGAGCACAGATACGCAGTATTTT. Protein sequence: CSVEDRGSTDTQYF.

The rearrangement joins TRBV6-6 to TRBJ2-7; 15 nucleotides match TRBD2. Germline V lookup: CDR1 MNHNY, CDR2 SVGAGI (reference sequence). The CDR3 has 14 residues. Losses at the gene ends were 5 bases for V and 6 bases for J; bases not matched to a gene: 2. CDR3 sequence: CASSGLAGGLEQYF. The CDR3 DNA is TGTGCCAGCAGTGGACTAGCGGGAGGGCTCGAGCAGTACTTC.